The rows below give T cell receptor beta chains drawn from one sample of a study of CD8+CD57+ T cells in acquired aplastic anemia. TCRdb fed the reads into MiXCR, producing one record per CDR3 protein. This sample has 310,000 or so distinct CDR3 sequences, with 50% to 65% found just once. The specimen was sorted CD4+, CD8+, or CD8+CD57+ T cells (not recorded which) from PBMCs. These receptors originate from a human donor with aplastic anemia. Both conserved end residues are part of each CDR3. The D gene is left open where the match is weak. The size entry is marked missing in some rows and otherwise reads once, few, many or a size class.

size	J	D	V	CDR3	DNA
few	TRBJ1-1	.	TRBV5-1	CASSIGLGGGTEAFF	TGCGCCAGCAGCATTGGTTTGGGTGGAGGCACTGAAGCTTTCTTT
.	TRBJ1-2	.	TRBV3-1	CASRSQALANYGYTF	TGTGCCAGCAGATCCCAGGCCCTAGCTAACTATGGCTACACCTTC
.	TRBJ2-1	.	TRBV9	CASSDPRRVNEQFF	TGTGCCAGCAGCGATCCTAGGAGGGTCAATGAGCAGTTCTTC
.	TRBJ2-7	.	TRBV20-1	CSARDHSYEQYF	TGCAGTGCTAGAGACCACTCCTACGAGCAGTACTTC
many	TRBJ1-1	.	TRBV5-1	CASSLDRANTEAFF	TGCGCCAGCAGCTTGGACAGGGCAAACACTGAAGCTTTCTTT
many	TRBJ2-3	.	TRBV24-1	CATSDPGRDTDTQYF	TGTGCCACCAGTGACCCGGGACGAGACACAGATACGCAGTATTTT
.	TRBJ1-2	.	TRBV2	CASSEGRYGYTF	TGTGCCAGCAGTGAAGGAAGGTATGGCTACACCTTC
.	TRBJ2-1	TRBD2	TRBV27	CASSGGALGHEQFF	TGTGCCAGCAGCGGGGGGGCTTTAGGCCATGAGCAGTTCTTC
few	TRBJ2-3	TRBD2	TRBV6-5	CASINRGGDTQYF	TGTGCCAGCATAAACCGGGGGGGAGATACGCAGTATTTT
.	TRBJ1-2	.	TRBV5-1	CASSFDYRTRSGYTF	TGCGCCAGCAGCTTCGACTACAGAACCCGTAGCGGCTACACCTTC
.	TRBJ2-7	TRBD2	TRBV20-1	CSARNLLAGLPYEQYF	TGCAGTGCTAGAAATCTCCTAGCGGGGTTACCCTACGAGCAGTACTTC
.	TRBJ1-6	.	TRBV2	CASSERASWDSPLHF	TGTGCCAGCAGTGAAAGGGCTTCTTGGGATTCACCCCTCCACTTT
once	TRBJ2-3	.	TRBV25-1	CASSAFRDTDTQYF	TGTGCCAGCAGTGCTTTTAGGGACACAGATACGCAGTATTTT
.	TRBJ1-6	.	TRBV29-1	CSVRWGSNSPLHF	TGCAGCGTTCGATGGGGATCCAATTCACCCCTCCACTTT
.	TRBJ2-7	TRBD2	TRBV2	CASSDWASGIYEQYF	TGTGCCAGCAGTGATTGGGCTAGCGGGATCTACGAGCAGTACTTC
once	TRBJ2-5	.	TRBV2	CASREYQETQYF	TGTGCCAGCAGGGAATACCAAGAGACCCAGTACTTC
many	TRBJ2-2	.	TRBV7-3	CASSLAAGSLAGELFF	TGTGCCAGCAGCTTAGCGGCGGGGAGTCTCGCCGGGGAGCTGTTTTTT
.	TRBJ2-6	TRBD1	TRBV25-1	CASSAGTGGISGANVLTF	TGTGCCAGCAGTGCCGGGACAGGGGGCATTTCTGGGGCCAACGTCCTGACTTTC
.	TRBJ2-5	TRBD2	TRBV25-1	CASSASGRYQETQYF	TGTGCCAGCAGTGCCAGCGGGAGGTACCAAGAGACCCAGTACTTC
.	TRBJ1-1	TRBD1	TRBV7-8	CASSSNRGVGSEAFF	TGTGCCAGCAGCAGCAACAGGGGAGTGGGGTCTGAAGCTTTCTTT
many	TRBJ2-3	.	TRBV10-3	CAISPSTDTQYF	TGTGCCATCAGTCCTAGCACAGATACGCAGTATTTT
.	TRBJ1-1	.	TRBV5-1	CASSWGTVLNTEAFF	TGCGCCAGCAGCTGGGGGACTGTCCTGAACACTGAAGCTTTCTTT
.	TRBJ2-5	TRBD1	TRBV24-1	CATSDPGQGLETQYF	TGTGCCACCAGTGACCCAGGACAGGGGTTGGAGACCCAGTACTTC
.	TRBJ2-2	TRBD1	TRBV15	CATSGSTGTGYNTGELFF	TGTGCCACCAGCGGATCTACCGGGACAGGATATAACACCGGGGAGCTGTTTTTT
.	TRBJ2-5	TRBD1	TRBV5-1	CASSSFRDRGGETQYF	TGCGCCAGCAGCTCGTTCCGGGACAGGGGGGGGGAGACCCAGTACTTC
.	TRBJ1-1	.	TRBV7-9	CASSLREKGITEAFF	TGTGCCAGCAGCTTAAGGGAGAAGGGAATAACTGAAGCTTTCTTT
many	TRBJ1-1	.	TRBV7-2	CASSLAPGMNTEAFF	TGTGCCAGCAGCTTAGCTCCGGGGATGAACACTGAAGCTTTCTTT
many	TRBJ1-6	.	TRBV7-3	CASSLVRNSPLHF	TGTGCCAGCAGCTTAGTCCGCAATTCACCCCTCCACTTT
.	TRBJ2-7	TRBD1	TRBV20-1	CSVPGQRRSSYEQYF	TGCAGTGTTCCGGGACAGAGAAGGAGCTCCTACGAGCAGTACTTC
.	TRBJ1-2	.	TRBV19	CASSTGAVNYGYTF	TGTGCCAGTAGTACTGGGGCTGTCAACTATGGCTACACCTTC
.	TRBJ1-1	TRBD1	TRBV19	CASSVGGRVTEAFF	TGTGCCAGTAGTGTAGGGGGCAGGGTCACTGAAGCTTTCTTT